This TCR beta chain was found in a study of cytomegalovirus exposure and HLA in healthy donors. Study-wide results and caveats: The listing of 150 to 200 TCR beta chains classed them as cytomegalovirus-associated.

It was with 60 Vbeta and 13 Jbeta primers that the PCR ran. TCRdb's copy holds only in-frame clones and misses some; the assay was immunoSEQ multiplex PCR. The sample yields around 100,000 clones, roughly 69% seen once. Every donor was a healthy person donating bone marrow. This clone was recorded a few times. Its antigen is as yet unknown. Germline lookup yields CDR1 MNHNY and CDR2 SVGAGI (reference sequence). Between the trimmed V and J ends, which lost 4 bases and 1 base, there was a span of 10 bases. CDR3 length equals 14 residues. The chain links TRBV6-6 to TRBJ1-2; D is perhaps TRBD1 (6 bases). Sequencing was carried out using PBMCs. The receptor's source is a young man in good health and CMV-seropositive. CDR3 amino acids: CASSWDTFNYGYTF. The CDR3 nucleotides are TGTGCCAGCAGTTGGGACACCTTTAACTATGGCTACACCTTC.